This T cell receptor beta chain was identified during a study of CD8+ T cells in alopecia areata. Overall study context: Those treated were given oral tofacitinib at 5 to 10 mg twice daily. Patients remained on tofacitinib for 6 to 18 months and then went 6 months without it.

Concerning this clone itself: Its antigen is unidentified.

RNA extraction and reverse transcription yielded cDNA as sequencing template. Repertoires were generated with immunoSEQ multiplex PCR, while TCRdb's copy carries only in-frame clones and drops some. There are over 150,000 clones in the sample; over 45% occur only once, and about 5.1% lies in the top ten. Regarding treatment: oral pan-JAK inhibitor, 5-10 mg twice daily. This CDR3 comprises 13 residues. The trim removed 4 bases at V and 7 bases at J, leaving 5 bases unmatched. The germline V gene encodes CDR1 SQVTM and CDR2 ANQGSEA. Whole-study results and caveats: Alopecia totalis/universalis scalp especially showed more expanded CD8+ clones than normal scalp. Researchers say the link of baseline CD8+ expansion to response remains uncertain, with one nonresponder.

The receptor's source is a human donor with alopecia areata. This specimen consisted of CD4+ T cells sorted from blood, obtained at week 24, from a patient treated with tofacitinib. The chain combines TRBV29-1 with TRBJ2-3; the match to TRBD2 covers 10 bases. The CDR3 nucleotides are TGCAGCGTTGTACTAGCGGGGTATAATACGCAGTATTTT. Encoded protein: CSVVLAGYNTQYF.